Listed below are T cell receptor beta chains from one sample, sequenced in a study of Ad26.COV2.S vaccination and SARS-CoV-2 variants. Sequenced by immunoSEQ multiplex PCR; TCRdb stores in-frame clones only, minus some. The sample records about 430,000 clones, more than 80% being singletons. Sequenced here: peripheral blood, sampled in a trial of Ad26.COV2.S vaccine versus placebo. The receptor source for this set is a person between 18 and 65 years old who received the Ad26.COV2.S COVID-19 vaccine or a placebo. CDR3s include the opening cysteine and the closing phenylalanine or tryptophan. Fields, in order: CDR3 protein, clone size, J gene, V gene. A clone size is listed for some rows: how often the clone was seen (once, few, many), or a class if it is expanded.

CASSYSGTGYNEQFF	-	TRBJ2-1	TRBV6-5
CASSILAVSTDTQYF	-	TRBJ2-3	TRBV19
CASSDLQSGEQYF	-	TRBJ2-7	TRBV25-1
CASSRGEGGRDTQYF	-	TRBJ2-3	TRBV6-2/TRBV6-3
CASSLPGTYEQYF	-	TRBJ2-7	TRBV7-8
CASRARGTDTQYF	once	TRBJ2-3	TRBV5-1
CASGLVYEQYF	-	TRBJ2-7	TRBV6-5
CASSFPGSLYNEQFF	-	TRBJ2-1	TRBV11-2
CASSYGQGAVAFF	-	TRBJ1-1	TRBV6-6
CASSPSLGSSYNEQFF	-	TRBJ2-1	TRBV7-9
CASSLTSYAGELFF	-	TRBJ2-2	TRBV11-2